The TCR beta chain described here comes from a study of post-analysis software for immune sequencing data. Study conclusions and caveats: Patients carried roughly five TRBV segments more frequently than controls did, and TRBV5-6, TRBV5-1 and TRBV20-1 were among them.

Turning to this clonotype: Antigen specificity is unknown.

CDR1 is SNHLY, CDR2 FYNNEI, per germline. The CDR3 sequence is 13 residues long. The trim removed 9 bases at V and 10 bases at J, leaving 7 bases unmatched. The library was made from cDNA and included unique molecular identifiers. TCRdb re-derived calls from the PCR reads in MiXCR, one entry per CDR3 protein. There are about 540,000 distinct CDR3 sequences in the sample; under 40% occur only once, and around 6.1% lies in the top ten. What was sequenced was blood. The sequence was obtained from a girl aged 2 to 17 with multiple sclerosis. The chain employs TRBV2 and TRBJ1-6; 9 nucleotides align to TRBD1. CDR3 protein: CARTGTGYSPLHF. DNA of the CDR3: TGTGCCAGAACCGGGACAGGGTACTCACCCCTCCACTTT.